The T cell receptor beta chain under discussion was sequenced for a study of blood T cell repertoires in COVID-19 (dated by TCRdb to the early 2020s). Broadly, across the study: The collaborator samples originated in the United States, Italy and Spain and spanned the acute and convalescent phases of COVID-19. The material from the prospective study consisted of cDNA or gDNA derived from T cells, B-cell-depleted T cells, or PBMCs. The dataset comprised deeply sampled blood TCRbeta repertoires from subjects exposed to, actively infected with, or recovered from COVID-19. The repertoires were made available in a free public database intended to serve as a resource for research on the immune response to SARS-CoV-2. The samples were drawn from two sources: the first 160 participants of the ongoing ImmuneRACE study, and fewer than 1,500 subjects contributed by 6 global collaborators. The sample metadata nearly always contained a de-identified subject ID, COVID-19 status, age in years and sex. Where available, HLA class I and class II types were obtained from metadata supplied by the sample provider rather than from assay-based typing. On the study overall, not on this receptor specifically: The quantity of clinical and demographic metadata differed by source and by participant and was supplied without curation.

Participants in the prospective study were enrolled through a virtual design, were aged roughly 18 to 100 years, and lived in fewer than 30 United States geographic areas. In the prospective study, cohorts were assigned on the basis of participant-reported clinical history obtained from a screening survey and a study questionnaire. In the prospective study, whole blood, serum and a nasopharyngeal or oropharyngeal swab were collected from each participant by mobile phlebotomists. Additional blood draws and questionnaires over an approximately two-month period could optionally be provided by prospective study participants. Blood samples from the prospective study were shipped frozen or at room temperature prior to DNA extraction. Note on this clone: Its target antigen remains unknown. No quality values exist for individual bases; no much larger clone is one base distant.

The CDR3 spans 17 residues, from the cysteine through the phenylalanine. Here the CDR3 DNA is all that survives: 51 bases in frame from base 1. Trimming takes 4 bases from V and 0 bases from J, and the germline ends sit 18 bases apart. From a lookup of the germline V gene, CDR1 and CDR2 are SGHTA and FQGNSA. TCRbeta CDR3 regions were amplified from genomic DNA using the immunoSEQ Assay, a bias-controlled multiplex PCR. In the paper's pipeline: Nucleated cell counts per sample were estimated from amplification of reference gene primers within the assay. Sequence reads were collapsed and filtered to measure the absolute abundance of every unique TCRbeta CDR3 rearrangement. Productive Simpson clonality was computed per sample as the square root of Simpson's diversity index over productive rearrangements. The source is immuneACCESS, and TCRdb retained only in-frame sequences with V and J called. Part of the clones is not carried over; for the studies checked, unresolved V genes explain less than half of this, and the remainder is unexplained. V and J calls plus clone size are reproduced from that table; the DNA served to infer D and trimming. This sample holds about 210,000 clones; about 76% were observed only once. The ten largest clones represent about 9.8% of the sample.

Sequenced input: PBMCs or T cells enriched from blood (not recorded which). The chain couples TRBV7-2 to TRBJ2-5, and perhaps TRBD2 as D gene, on 6 matching bases. The source of this sequence is a woman aged 45 to 65 with acute COVID-19. The CDR3 in this case is CASSSQYGGPHQETQYF. Here is the DNA: TGTGCCAGCAGCTCACAATACGGGGGACCCCACCAAGAGACCCAGTACTTC.